Listed below are T cell receptor beta chains from one sample, sequenced in a study of blood T cell repertoires in COVID-19. Sequencing was performed with immunoSEQ multiplex PCR; in TCRdb, only in-frame clones are kept and a portion is missing. Among about 180,000 clones listed, roughly 88% were seen once. Sequenced input: PBMCs or T cells enriched from blood (not recorded which). The receptors shown here come from a woman in her twenties or thirties who had recovered from COVID-19. Each CDR3 is given with its conserved first and last residue. Fields, in order: D gene, J gene, V gene, clone size, CDR3 DNA, CDR3 protein. A D gene is named only where the DNA matches it firmly. Clone size is not always given. Where it is, it says once, few, many or a class for expanded clones.

D: TRBD1
J: TRBJ2-5
V: TRBV13
size: .
DNA: TGTGCCAGCAGCTTATATCCGCCGGGACAGGGTTACCAAGAGACCCAGTACTTC
CDR3: CASSLYPPGQGYQETQYF

D: .
J: TRBJ2-7
V: TRBV5-4
size: .
DNA: TGTGCCAGCAGCCAGAGGGCCACGTCGGTAAGCTACGAGCAGTACTTC
CDR3: CASSQRATSVSYEQYF

D: .
J: TRBJ1-1
V: TRBV5-8
size: .
DNA: TGTGCCAGCAGCTTGCTTCCGTGGAACACTGAAGCTTTCTTT
CDR3: CASSLLPWNTEAFF

D: TRBD1
J: TRBJ1-4
V: TRBV20-1
size: .
DNA: TGCAGTGCTAGTAGTCGGGGACAGCTTGGTAAACTGTTTTTT
CDR3: CSASSRGQLGKLFF

D: TRBD1
J: TRBJ1-2
V: TRBV7-9
size: .
DNA: TGTGCCAGCAGCTTAGGGACAGGACAGTATGGCTACACCTTC
CDR3: CASSLGTGQYGYTF

D: .
J: TRBJ2-3
V: TRBV9
size: .
DNA: TGTGCCAGCAGCGCCCCGGCGGAGGGGACAGATACGCAGTATTTT
CDR3: CASSAPAEGTDTQYF

D: TRBD2
J: TRBJ2-7
V: TRBV2
size: .
DNA: TGTGCCAGCAACGGGAATAGCGGGAGGGCCTCCTACGAGCAGTACTTC
CDR3: CASNGNSGRASYEQYF

D: TRBD1
J: TRBJ2-1
V: TRBV6-5
size: .
DNA: TGTGCCAGTTCCCGGGACAGGGCTTCCTACAATGAGCAGTTCTTC
CDR3: CASSRDRASYNEQFF

D: TRBD2
J: TRBJ2-1
V: TRBV9
size: .
DNA: TGTGCCAGCAGCGTAGGCGCGGGAGAGGGCAATGAGCAGTTCTTC
CDR3: CASSVGAGEGNEQFF

D: TRBD1
J: TRBJ2-2
V: TRBV14
size: .
DNA: TGTGCCAGCAGCCAAGCGACAGGGGGCAGGAGGACCGGGGAGCTGTTTTTT
CDR3: CASSQATGGRRTGELFF

D: TRBD2
J: TRBJ2-2
V: TRBV19
size: .
DNA: TGTGCCAGTAGAAAAGATGGTTTGGGTAGCGGGAGCGTGAACACCGGGGAGCTGTTTTTT
CDR3: CASRKDGLGSGSVNTGELFF

D: .
J: TRBJ1-5
V: TRBV2
size: .
DNA: TGTGCCAGCAGTGGCATCAGGGGAGATCAGCCCCAGCATTTT
CDR3: CASSGIRGDQPQHF

D: TRBD1
J: TRBJ1-5
V: TRBV5-8
size: once
DNA: TGTGCCAGCAGCGATTTGACAGGGAATCAGCCCCAGCATTTT
CDR3: CASSDLTGNQPQHF

D: TRBD1
J: TRBJ1-5
V: TRBV5-4
size: .
DNA: TGTGCCAGCAGCTTCGGGACAGGCAGGCCCCAGCATTTT
CDR3: CASSFGTGRPQHF

D: TRBD1
J: TRBJ1-2
V: TRBV28
size: .
DNA: TGTGCCAGCTTTGAGGACAGGGTGGGCTCCTATGGCTACACCTTC
CDR3: CASFEDRVGSYGYTF

D: TRBD2
J: TRBJ2-1
V: TRBV12-3/TRBV12-4
size: .
DNA: TGTGCCAGCAGTTTAGGGCTGCGGGAGGTCGAATTCTTC
CDR3: CASSLGLREVEFF

D: .
J: TRBJ1-2
V: TRBV18
size: .
DNA: TGTGCCAGCTCACCATTCAGGTATTCTGGCTACACCTTC
CDR3: CASSPFRYSGYTF

D: TRBD1
J: TRBJ2-3
V: TRBV28
size: .
DNA: TGTGCCAGCAGTGGACAGGGGCCAGATACGCAGTATTTT
CDR3: CASSGQGPDTQYF

D: TRBD2
J: TRBJ2-5
V: TRBV14
size: .
DNA: TGTGCCAGCAGCCAAGGATCCTGGACTAGCGGGAGCAGGACCCAGTACTTC
CDR3: CASSQGSWTSGSRTQYF

D: .
J: TRBJ2-7
V: TRBV28
size: .
DNA: TGTGCCAGCACTATAGGCACCAGTACTAGCTCCTACGAGCAGTACTTC
CDR3: CASTIGTSTSSYEQYF

D: TRBD1
J: TRBJ1-2
V: TRBV27
size: .
DNA: TGTGCCAGCGGGCCCACGGGACAGACTTATGGCTACACCTTC
CDR3: CASGPTGQTYGYTF

D: TRBD1
J: TRBJ1-2
V: TRBV15
size: .
DNA: TGTGCCACCAGCAGAGAACGACAGGGTGGGGGCTACACCTTC
CDR3: CATSRERQGGGYTF

D: .
J: TRBJ2-7
V: TRBV6-2/TRBV6-3
size: .
DNA: TGTGCCAGCAGTTACCCTAGCGACGAGCAGTACTTC
CDR3: CASSYPSDEQYF

D: TRBD1
J: TRBJ2-7
V: TRBV6-6
size: once
DNA: TGTGCCAGCAGTTCACGGGACAGAGGGAGATACGAGCAGTACTTC
CDR3: CASSSRDRGRYEQYF